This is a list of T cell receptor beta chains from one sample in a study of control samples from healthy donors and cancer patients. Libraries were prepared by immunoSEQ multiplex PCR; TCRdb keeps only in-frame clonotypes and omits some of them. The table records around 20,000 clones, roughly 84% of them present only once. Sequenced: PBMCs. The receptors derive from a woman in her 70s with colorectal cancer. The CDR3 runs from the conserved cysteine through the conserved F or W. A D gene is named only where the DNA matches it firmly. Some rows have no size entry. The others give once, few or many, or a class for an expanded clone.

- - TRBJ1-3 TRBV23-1 TGCGCCAGCAGTCAATCGACCGACCCGGGAAACACCATATATTTT CASSQSTDPGNTIYF
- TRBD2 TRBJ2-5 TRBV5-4 TGTGCCAGCAGCCACTCGGAGCGGGGGCCCCATGAGACCCAGTACTTC CASSHSERGPHETQYF
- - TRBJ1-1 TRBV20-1 TGCAGTGCTAGTTCAGGTCGGAGGTTTGAAGCTTTCTTT CSASSGRRFEAFF
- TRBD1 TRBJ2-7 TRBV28 TGTGCCACCAGGGGGCGTGTGCGGGAGCAGTACTTC CATRGRVREQYF
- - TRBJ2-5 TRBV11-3 TGTGCCAGCAGCACCCGGGATGGGGGAGAGACCCAGTACTTC CASSTRDGGETQYF
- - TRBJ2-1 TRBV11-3 TGTGCCAGCAGTCATGGGGGTAGCTCCTACAATGAGCAGTTCTTC CASSHGGSSYNEQFF
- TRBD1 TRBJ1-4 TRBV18 TGTGCCAGCTCACCGATCGTTACAGGACGGCAGGGGGCTGAAAAACTGTTTTTT CASSPIVTGRQGAEKLFF
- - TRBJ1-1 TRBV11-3 TGTGCCAGCAGCTTAGGACAGAGAGAAACTATGAACACTGAAGCTTTCTTT CASSLGQRETMNTEAFF
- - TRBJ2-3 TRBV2 TGTGCCAGCAGTACCAGTACTAGCCTTCCCACAGATACGCAGTATTTT CASSTSTSLPTDTQYF
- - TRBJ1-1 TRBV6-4 TGTGCCAGCAGTCCCGGACTGGGGACTGAAGCTTTCTTT CASSPGLGTEAFF
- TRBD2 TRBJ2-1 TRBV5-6 TGTGCCAGCAGCTTGGTTGTAGCGGGAGGGTCCTACAATGAGCAGTTCTTC CASSLVVAGGSYNEQFF
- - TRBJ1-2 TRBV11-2 TGTGCCAGCAGCCAATCATCGGACAGCCGCTATGGCTACACCTTC CASSQSSDSRYGYTF
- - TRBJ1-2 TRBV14 TGTGCCAGCAGCCAAGATTGGCAGGGTGGTGGCTACACCTTC CASSQDWQGGGYTF
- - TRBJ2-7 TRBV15 TGTGCCACCAGCAGAGTGCGAGAGTACGAGCAGTACTTC CATSRVREYEQYF
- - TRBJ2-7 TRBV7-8 TGTGCCAGCCGGGGAGAGGGGGAGCAGTACTTC CASRGEGEQYF
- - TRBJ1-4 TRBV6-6 TGTGCCAGCAGTTACGTCGTGGGGGCAACTAATGAAAAACTGTTTTTT CASSYVVGATNEKLFF
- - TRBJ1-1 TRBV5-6 TGTGCCAGCAACCTCATGGGGGGTGAAGCTTTCTTT CASNLMGGEAFF
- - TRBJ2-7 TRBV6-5 TGTGCCAGCATGGAGGGGCCCCATTCCTCCTACGAGCAGTACTTC CASMEGPHSSYEQYF
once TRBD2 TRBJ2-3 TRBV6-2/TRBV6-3 TGTGCCAGCACCCCCCTAGCGGGAGATGGCACAGATACGCAGTATTTT CASTPLAGDGTDTQYF
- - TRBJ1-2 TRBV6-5 TGTGCCAGCATTCCCTCGGGAAGGATGGGCTACACCTTC CASIPSGRMGYTF
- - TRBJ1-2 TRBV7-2 TGTGCCAGCAGCTTATGGGCAGGGAACTATGGCTACACCTTC CASSLWAGNYGYTF
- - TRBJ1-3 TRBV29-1 TGCAGCGTTGCAGGGGTCGGAAACACCATATATTTT CSVAGVGNTIYF
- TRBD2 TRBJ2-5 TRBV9 TGTGCCAGCAGCGACGGGACTAGCGGCGAAGAGACCCAGTACTTC CASSDGTSGEETQYF
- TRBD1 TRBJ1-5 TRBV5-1 TGCGCCAGCAGCTTGGGGGACAGGGTTGGCAATCAGCCCCAGCATTTT CASSLGDRVGNQPQHF
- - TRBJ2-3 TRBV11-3 TGTGCCAGCAAGACGGACACTAGCACAGATACGCAGTATTTT CASKTDTSTDTQYF
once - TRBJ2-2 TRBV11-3 TGTGCCAGCAGCCGACTGGGGTGGGGGAACACCGGGGAGCTGTTTTTT CASSRLGWGNTGELFF
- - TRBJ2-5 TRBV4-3 TGCGCCAGCAGCCAAAGTCTAGCGTTAGAGACCCAGTACTTC CASSQSLALETQYF
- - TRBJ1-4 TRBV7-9 TGTGCCAGCAGCCCCCAGGAGCGGATGGCCGGGGAAAAACTGTTTTTT CASSPQERMAGEKLFF
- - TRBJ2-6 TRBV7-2 TGTGCCAGCAGCTTAGGAGGGGCCGTCCTGACTTTC CASSLGGAVLTF
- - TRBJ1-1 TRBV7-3 TGTGCCAGCAGCTTGGGAGGAACGGACACTGAAGCTTTCTTT CASSLGGTDTEAFF
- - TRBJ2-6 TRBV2 TGTGCCAGCGGACCGCGGGCCTCTGGGGCCAACGTCCTGACTTTC CASGPRASGANVLTF
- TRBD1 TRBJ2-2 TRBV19 TGTGCCAGTAGTGGGGCCGGGACAGACACCGGGGAGCTGTTTTTT CASSGAGTDTGELFF
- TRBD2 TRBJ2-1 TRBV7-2 TGTGCCAGCAACCCTCGGACTAGCGGGTCTCCAAGGGAGCAGTTCTTC CASNPRTSGSPREQFF
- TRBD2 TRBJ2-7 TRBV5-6 TGTGCCAGCAGCTTCGGCGGGAGGTCCTCCTACGAGCAGTACTTC CASSFGGRSSYEQYF
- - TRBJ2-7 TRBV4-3 TGCGCCAGCAGCCAAGACAGGGACCTTTCCTACGAGCAGTACTTC CASSQDRDLSYEQYF
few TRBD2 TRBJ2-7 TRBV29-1 TGCAGCGTCAACCCAGGGACTAGCGGGGGTTACGAGCAGTACTTC CSVNPGTSGGYEQYF
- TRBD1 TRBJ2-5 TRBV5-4 TGTGCCAGCAGCCCGGGACAGGTAGAGACCCAGTACTTC CASSPGQVETQYF
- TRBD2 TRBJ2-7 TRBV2 TGTGCCACTGCCCCCCCGGGAGGTATTGTGGGGCAGTACTTC CATAPPGGIVGQYF
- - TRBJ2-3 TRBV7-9 TGTGCCAGCAGCTTAGCGACTTTGGCGACAGATACGCAGTATTTT CASSLATLATDTQYF
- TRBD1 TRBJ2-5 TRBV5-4 TGTGCCAGTACAGGGGGCGCGGGTGGAGAGACCCAGTACTTC CASTGGAGGETQYF
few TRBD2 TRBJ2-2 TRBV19 TGTGCCAGTAGTATCCGGGGGACTAGCGGTAACACCGGGGAGCTGTTTTTT CASSIRGTSGNTGELFF
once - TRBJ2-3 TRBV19 TGTGCCAGTAGTATCGGTGGGACGCCACGGTATTTT CASSIGGTPRYF
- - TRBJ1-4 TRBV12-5 TGTGCTAGTGGTTTCCGACGGGCTTCTGGTAATGAAAAACTGTTTTTT CASGFRRASGNEKLFF
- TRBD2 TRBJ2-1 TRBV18 TGTGCCAGCTCACTCAGCGGGGGGCCAAACAATGAGCAGTTCTTC CASSLSGGPNNEQFF
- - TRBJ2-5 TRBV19 TGTGCCAGTAGTTCCCGGGACGGCGGGGAGACCCAGTACTTC CASSSRDGGETQYF
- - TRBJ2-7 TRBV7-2 TGTGCCAGCAGCGGGAGAGACAGAGCCTCCTACGAGCAGTACTTC CASSGRDRASYEQYF
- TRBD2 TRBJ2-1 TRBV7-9 TGTGCCAGCAGCTTAGTTGATCTGGCGGGGGGCAAGGGCAATGAGCAGTTCTTC CASSLVDLAGGKGNEQFF
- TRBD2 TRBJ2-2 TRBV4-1 TGCGCCAGCAGCCTCTTGGGCATAGCGGGAGAAACCGGGGAGCTGTTTTTT CASSLLGIAGETGELFF
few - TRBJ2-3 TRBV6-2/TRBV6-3 TGTGCCAGCAGTGGCCAGAGGGGGAGCACAGATACGCAGTATTTT CASSGQRGSTDTQYF
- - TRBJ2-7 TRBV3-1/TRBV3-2 TGTGCCAGCAGCCCGTTGGGTGCAGGATTGTACTTC CASSPLGAGLYF